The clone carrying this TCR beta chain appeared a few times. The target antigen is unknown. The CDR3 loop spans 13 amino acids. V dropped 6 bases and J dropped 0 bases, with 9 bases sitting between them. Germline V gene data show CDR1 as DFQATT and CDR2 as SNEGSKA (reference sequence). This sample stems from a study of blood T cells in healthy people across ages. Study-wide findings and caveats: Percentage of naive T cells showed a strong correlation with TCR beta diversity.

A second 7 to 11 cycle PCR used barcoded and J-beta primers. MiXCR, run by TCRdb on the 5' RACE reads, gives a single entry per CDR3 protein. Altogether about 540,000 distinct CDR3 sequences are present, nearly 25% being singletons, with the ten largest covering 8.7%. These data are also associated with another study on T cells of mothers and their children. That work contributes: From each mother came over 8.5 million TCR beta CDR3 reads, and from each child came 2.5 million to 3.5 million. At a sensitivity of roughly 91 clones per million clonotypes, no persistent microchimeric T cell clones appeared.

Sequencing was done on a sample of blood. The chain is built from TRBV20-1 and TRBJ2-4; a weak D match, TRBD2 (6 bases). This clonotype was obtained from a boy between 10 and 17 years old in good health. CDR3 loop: CSATGLAKNIQYF. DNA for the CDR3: TGCAGTGCAACGGGACTAGCCAAAAACATTCAGTACTTC.